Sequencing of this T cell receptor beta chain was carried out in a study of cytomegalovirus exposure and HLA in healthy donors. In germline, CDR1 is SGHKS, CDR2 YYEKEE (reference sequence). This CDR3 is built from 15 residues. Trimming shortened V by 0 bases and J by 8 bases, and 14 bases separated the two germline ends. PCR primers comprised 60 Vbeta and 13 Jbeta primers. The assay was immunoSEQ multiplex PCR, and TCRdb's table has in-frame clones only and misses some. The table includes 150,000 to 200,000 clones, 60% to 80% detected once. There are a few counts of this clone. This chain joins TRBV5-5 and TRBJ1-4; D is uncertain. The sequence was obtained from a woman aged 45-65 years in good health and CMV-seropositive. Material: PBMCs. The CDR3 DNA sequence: TGTGCCAGCAGCTTGGTTTCGGGGAAAGGCGAAAAACTGTTTTTT. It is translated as CASSLVSGKGEKLFF.